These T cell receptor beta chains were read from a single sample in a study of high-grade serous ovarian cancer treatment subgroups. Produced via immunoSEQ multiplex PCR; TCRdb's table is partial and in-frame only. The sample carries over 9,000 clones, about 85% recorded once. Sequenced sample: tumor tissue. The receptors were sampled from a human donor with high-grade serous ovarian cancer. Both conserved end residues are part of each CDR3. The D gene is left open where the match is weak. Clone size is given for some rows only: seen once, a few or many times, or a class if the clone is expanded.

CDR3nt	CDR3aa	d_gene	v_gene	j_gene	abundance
TGTGCCAGCAGCTTACCTTCGGCCCGTTTGGACACCGGGGAGCTGTTTTTT	CASSLPSARLDTGELFF	-	TRBV7-3	TRBJ2-2	-
TGTGCCACCTCCAGGGACAGGGATGCGGGCTACACCTTC	CATSRDRDAGYTF	TRBD1	TRBV19	TRBJ1-2	-
TGTGCCAGCAGCGCCGGGGAGATAAGAGATGGCTCCTACAATGAGCAGTTCTTC	CASSAGEIRDGSYNEQFF	-	TRBV9	TRBJ2-1	-
TGCAGCGCTGTTCGGGGGGATTGGACTGAAGCTTTCTTT	CSAVRGDWTEAFF	-	TRBV29-1	TRBJ1-1	-
TGTGCTAGTGGTTCTCCGCCGGCCGGGGAGCTGTTTTTT	CASGSPPAGELFF	-	TRBV12-5	TRBJ2-2	-
TGCGCCAGCAGCCACGTATCCGGGGACCCAACGAGGACCCAGTACTTC	CASSHVSGDPTRTQYF	-	TRBV4-1	TRBJ2-5	-
TGCGCCAGCAGTCAAAATGGGGGGCTGTCTAAATATGGCTACACCTTC	CASSQNGGLSKYGYTF	-	TRBV23-1	TRBJ1-2	-
TGTGCCAGCAGCTTAGACTTGAGGAAAGAGACCCAGTACTTC	CASSLDLRKETQYF	-	TRBV7-2	TRBJ2-5	-
TGTGCCAGCAGTTCCCCGACTAGCGGGGGGGGCACAGATACGCAGTATTTT	CASSSPTSGGGTDTQYF	TRBD2	TRBV28	TRBJ2-3	-
TGTGCCAGCAGTCCAGGCCCCGCGGGGCAACACTATGGCTACACCTTC	CASSPGPAGQHYGYTF	-	TRBV27	TRBJ1-2	-
TGCGCCAGCAGCCAAGTTGTAGGGCTAGAGTTCTCCTACGAGCAGTACTTC	CASSQVVGLEFSYEQYF	-	TRBV4-1	TRBJ2-7	-
TGCGCCAGCAGCTTAGGGGGGACTAGCGGGAGCACAGATACGCAGTATTTT	CASSLGGTSGSTDTQYF	TRBD2	TRBV5-1	TRBJ2-3	-
TGTGCCAGCAGCCTCGGACAGTCCCAAGAGACCCAGTACTTC	CASSLGQSQETQYF	-	TRBV4-2	TRBJ2-5	once
TGTGCCAGCAGCCTAGGGGGAGGGCCCCAGCATTTT	CASSLGGGPQHF	-	TRBV7-2	TRBJ1-5	few
TGTGCCAGCAGTCGTCAGGGCTACGAGCAGTACTTC	CASSRQGYEQYF	-	TRBV28	TRBJ2-7	few
TGTGCCAGCAGCCAAGCCCGCCCTCAGGGGATGGGAAATCAGCCCCAGCATTTT	CASSQARPQGMGNQPQHF	-	TRBV4-2	TRBJ1-5	-
TGCGCCAGCAGCCAAGAACGAGGGACTGAAAAACTGTTTTTT	CASSQERGTEKLFF	-	TRBV4-3	TRBJ1-4	-
TGCGCCAGCAGCTTGGGGTTAGATCAAGAGACCCAGTACTTC	CASSLGLDQETQYF	-	TRBV5-1	TRBJ2-5	-
TGTGCCAGCAGCTATAACAATGAGCAGTTCTTC	CASSYNNEQFF	-	TRBV7-6	TRBJ2-1	-
TGTGCCAGTACCCCCTCGGGACGGTCTAATGAAAAACTGTTTTTT	CASTPSGRSNEKLFF	-	TRBV19	TRBJ1-4	-
TGTCCCAAAGGGAGGAGCTCCTATAATTCACCCCTCCACTTT	CPKGRSSYNSPLHF	-	TRBV2	TRBJ1-6	-
TGCGCCAGCAGCCAAACCCGACAGTCCTACGAGCAGTACTTC	CASSQTRQSYEQYF	-	TRBV4-3	TRBJ2-7	-
TGTGCCAGCACGGGGCGGTACGAGCAGTACTTC	CASTGRYEQYF	-	TRBV2	TRBJ2-7	-
TGTGCCAGCAGCTTAGGCCTCCCCGGACTCGTTCTAAATGAGCAGTTCTTC	CASSLGLPGLVLNEQFF	-	TRBV13	TRBJ2-1	-
TGCGCCAGCAGCTTGGCCCAGCTCACAGATACGCAGTATTTT	CASSLAQLTDTQYF	-	TRBV5-1	TRBJ2-3	-
TGCGCCAGCAGCCCCACCTTGTCTAGCCCCGACAATGAGCAGTTCTTC	CASSPTLSSPDNEQFF	-	TRBV5-1	TRBJ2-1	-
TGCGCCAGCAGCTTGGGTCGGGGGGGGCGTGGGAACACTGAAGCTTTCTTT	CASSLGRGGRGNTEAFF	-	TRBV5-1	TRBJ1-1	few
TGTGCCAGCAGTGAGGGGACAGAAATATACGAGCAGTACTTC	CASSEGTEIYEQYF	TRBD1	TRBV25-1	TRBJ2-7	-
TGCGCCAGCAGCCAATACAGGGACGTACCTGGAAACACCATATATTTT	CASSQYRDVPGNTIYF	-	TRBV4-3	TRBJ1-3	-
TGTGCCAGCAGCTTAGAAGCTAGCGGGAGGGTAGATACGCAGTATTTT	CASSLEASGRVDTQYF	TRBD2	TRBV7-6	TRBJ2-3	-
TGTGCCAGCTCACCGGGGACTAGCGGGAACTCCTACGAGCAGTACTTC	CASSPGTSGNSYEQYF	TRBD2	TRBV18	TRBJ2-7	once
TGTGCCAGCAGTTTTGGAGCTAGCACAGATACGCAGTATTTT	CASSFGASTDTQYF	-	TRBV27	TRBJ2-3	-
TGTGCCAGCAGCTTGCGGCAGGGCCGGGGCCTTTTGGATACGCAGTATTTT	CASSLRQGRGLLDTQYF	-	TRBV5-6	TRBJ2-3	-
TGTGCCAGCAGCTTACTAGCGGGAGTTGGGAATGAGCAGTTCTTC	CASSLLAGVGNEQFF	TRBD2	TRBV7-9	TRBJ2-1	-
TGTGCCAGCAGTGAACTGTGGGGGGCTGGCACCGGGGAGCTGTTTTTT	CASSELWGAGTGELFF	-	TRBV6-1	TRBJ2-2	few
TGTGCCATCGCCGCTAGGACAGATAACACCGGGGAGCTGTTTTTT	CAIAARTDNTGELFF	-	TRBV10-3	TRBJ2-2	-
TGTGCCAGCAGCTTAGACCCCGGGGGGGCTAACTATGGCTACACCTTC	CASSLDPGGANYGYTF	-	TRBV11-2	TRBJ1-2	-
TGTGCCAGTATAGCCGGGACTAGCGCTCCCAAGACCCAGTACTTC	CASIAGTSAPKTQYF	TRBD2	TRBV2	TRBJ2-5	-
TGTGCCAGCAGCGACTCCGTAACCAAGGGAAGCGAAAAACTGTTTTTT	CASSDSVTKGSEKLFF	-	TRBV9	TRBJ1-4	-
TGTGCCAGCAGCGATGGACAGGGAATCGAGCAGTACTTC	CASSDGQGIEQYF	TRBD1	TRBV11-3	TRBJ2-7	-
TGTGCCAGCAGTGACAGGACAGGGGACGGGGAGCTGTTTTTT	CASSDRTGDGELFF	TRBD1	TRBV2	TRBJ2-2	-
TGTGCCAGCAGCCCGGGACTAGCGGGAGTTGGTTCCTACGAGCAGTACTTC	CASSPGLAGVGSYEQYF	TRBD2	TRBV5-6	TRBJ2-7	-
TGTGCCAGTAAAGAAGACAGGGCGGACAGATTTGGCTACACCTTC	CASKEDRADRFGYTF	TRBD1	TRBV19	TRBJ1-2	-